This T cell receptor beta chain was documented in a study of cytomegalovirus exposure and HLA in healthy donors. Turning to the study itself: In terms of ancestry, the Caucasian-associated cluster contained 80% to 90% of the roughly 400 genotyped donors. The study, taken as a whole, reports: Available immune exposure information covered CMV serostatus only.

Notes on this clone: Its antigen is not identified.

Use of 60 Vbeta and 13 Jbeta primers characterized the PCR. Sequencing was performed with immunoSEQ multiplex PCR; in TCRdb, only in-frame clones are kept and a portion is missing. The sample has around 150,000 clones, roughly two thirds seen once. CDR3 size: 13 residues. The ends were cut back, 7 bases at V and 2 bases at J, with 6 bases in the middle. The germline V gene encodes CDR1 MNHEY and CDR2 SVGAGI. Sequencing input: PBMCs. This receptor was taken from a woman aged 30 to 39 in good health and CMV-seronegative. The rearrangement links TRBV6-5 to TRBJ2-6; D is ambiguous. Here the CDR3 DNA reads TGTGCCAGCACTAGTCCTGGGGCCAACGTCCTGACTTTC. It translates to CASTSPGANVLTF.